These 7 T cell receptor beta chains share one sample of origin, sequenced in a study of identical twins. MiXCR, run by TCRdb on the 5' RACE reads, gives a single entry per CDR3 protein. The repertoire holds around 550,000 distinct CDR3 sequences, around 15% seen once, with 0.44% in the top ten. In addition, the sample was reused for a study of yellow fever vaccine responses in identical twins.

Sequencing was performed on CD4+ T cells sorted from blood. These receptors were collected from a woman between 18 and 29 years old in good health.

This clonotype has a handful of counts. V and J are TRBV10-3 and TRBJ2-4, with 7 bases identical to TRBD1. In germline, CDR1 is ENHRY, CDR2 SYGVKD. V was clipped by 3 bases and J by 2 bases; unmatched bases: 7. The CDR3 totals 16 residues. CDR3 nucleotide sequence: TGTGCCATCAGTGATGCGAGACAGGGTACCAAAAACATTCAGTACTTC. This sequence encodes CAISDARQGTKNIQYF.

CDR3 bases: TGTGCCACCAGTGATAGGACTAGGAATGGGAATGAGCAGTTCTTC. This encodes CATSDRTRNGNEQFF. This chain links TRBV24-1 with TRBJ2-1, with 7 nucleotides matching TRBD2. This CDR3 is 15 amino acids long. V lost 3 bases and J lost 7; bases outside the gene matches: 8. CDR1 and CDR2 from the germline V gene are KGHDR and SFDVKD.

The CDR3 loop reads CAISHGTGDNNEQFF. The CDR3 coding sequence is TGTGCCATCAGTCACGGGACAGGGGACAACAATGAGCAGTTCTTC. The chain links TRBV10-3 to TRBJ2-1; the match to TRBD1 covers 10 bases. This CDR3 is 15 amino acids long. CDR1 is ENHRY and CDR2 is SYGVKD in the germline V gene. V shed 5 bases, J shed 5 bases, and the junction held 6 bases outside the gene matches.

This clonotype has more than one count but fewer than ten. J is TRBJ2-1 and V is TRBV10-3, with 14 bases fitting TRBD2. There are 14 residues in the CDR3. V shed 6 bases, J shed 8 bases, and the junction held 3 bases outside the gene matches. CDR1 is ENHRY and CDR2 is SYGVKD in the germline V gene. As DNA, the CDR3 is TGTGCCATCAGGCCGGGACTAGCGGGAGATGAGCAGTTCTTC. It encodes CAIRPGLAGDEQFF.

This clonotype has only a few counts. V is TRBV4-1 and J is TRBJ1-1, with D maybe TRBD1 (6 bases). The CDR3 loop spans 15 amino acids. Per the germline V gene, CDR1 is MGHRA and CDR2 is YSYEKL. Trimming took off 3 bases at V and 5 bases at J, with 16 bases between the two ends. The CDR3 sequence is CASSHWGQGGTEAFF. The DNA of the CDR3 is TGCGCCAGCAGCCACTGGGGACAAGGAGGGACTGAAGCTTTCTTT.

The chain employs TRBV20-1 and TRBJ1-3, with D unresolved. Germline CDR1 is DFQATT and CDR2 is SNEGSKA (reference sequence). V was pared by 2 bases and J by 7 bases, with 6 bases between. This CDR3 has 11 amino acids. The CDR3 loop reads CSARLGNTIYF. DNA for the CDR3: TGCAGTGCTAGACTGGGGAACACCATATATTTT.

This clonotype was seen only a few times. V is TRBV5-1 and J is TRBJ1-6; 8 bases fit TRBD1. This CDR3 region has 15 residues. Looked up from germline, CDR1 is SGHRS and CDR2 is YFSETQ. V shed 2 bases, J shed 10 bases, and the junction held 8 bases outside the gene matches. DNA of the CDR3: TGCGCCAGCAGCTTAGACGGACAGGGCGGATCACCCCTCCACTTT. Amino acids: CASSLDGQGGSPLHF.